The clone carrying this T cell receptor beta chain was picked up many times. V gave up 3 bases and J gave up 6 bases, with 12 bases separating them. The CDR3 loop spans 14 amino acids. CDR1 and CDR2 from the germline V gene are LNHDA and SQIVND (reference sequence). Through template switching, a universal primer site was introduced, and the cDNA contained unique molecular identifiers. TCRdb analysed the 5' RACE reads with MiXCR anew, one entry per CDR3 protein. The sample has 420,000 or so distinct CDR3 sequences; approximately 17% are singletons. This sample is drawn from a study of identical twins. What was sequenced was naive T cells sorted from blood. The clonotype comes from a man in his fifties or sixties in good health. The V gene is TRBV19, the J gene TRBJ1-5; D not certain. The CDR3 spells CASSMRGLAQPQHF. The CDR3 DNA reads TGTGCCAGTAGTATGCGAGGGCTTGCTCAGCCCCAGCATTTT.